A selection of T cell receptor beta chains follows, all from one sample in a study of cytomegalovirus exposure and HLA in healthy donors. The table came from immunoSEQ multiplex PCR; TCRdb's copy has only in-frame clones and leaves some out. The table includes approximately 150,000 clones, roughly 81% detected once. Source material: PBMCs. These receptors originate from a woman in her fifties or sixties in good health and CMV-seronegative. The CDR3 runs from the conserved cysteine through the conserved F or W. D genes are given only for firm matches. Some rows have no size entry. The others give once, few or many, or a class for an expanded clone.

d_gene: TRBD1; j_gene: TRBJ1-2; v_gene: TRBV29-1; abundance: .; CDR3nt: TGCAGCGTTGAAAATAGAGGGGGCTACGGCTACACCTTC; CDR3aa: CSVENRGGYGYTF
d_gene: .; j_gene: TRBJ1-2; v_gene: TRBV7-8; abundance: .; CDR3nt: TGTGCCAGCAGCTCCGGACAGTTCTATGGCTACACCTTC; CDR3aa: CASSSGQFYGYTF
d_gene: TRBD1; j_gene: TRBJ1-4; v_gene: TRBV9; abundance: .; CDR3nt: TGTGCCAGCAGCCTCAGCACAGGGGCGCCTAATGAAAAACTGTTTTTT; CDR3aa: CASSLSTGAPNEKLFF
d_gene: .; j_gene: TRBJ2-5; v_gene: TRBV28; abundance: .; CDR3nt: TGTGCCAGCAGCCCCCTCGTCCAGGCCCAGTACTTC; CDR3aa: CASSPLVQAQYF
d_gene: TRBD1; j_gene: TRBJ1-2; v_gene: TRBV6-5; abundance: .; CDR3nt: TGTGCCAGCAGGAAGGGACAGAGCAACTATGGCTACACCTTC; CDR3aa: CASRKGQSNYGYTF
d_gene: .; j_gene: TRBJ2-1; v_gene: TRBV19; abundance: .; CDR3nt: TGTGCCAGTAGTATTTCCAGCTACAATGAGCAGTTCTTC; CDR3aa: CASSISSYNEQFF
d_gene: .; j_gene: TRBJ2-3; v_gene: TRBV18; abundance: .; CDR3nt: TGTGCCAGCTCACCTATAGCAGATACGCAGTATTTT; CDR3aa: CASSPIADTQYF
d_gene: .; j_gene: TRBJ2-7; v_gene: TRBV7-2; abundance: .; CDR3nt: TGTGCCAGCAGCTCGGACTGGGCTCGCGAGCAGTACTTC; CDR3aa: CASSSDWAREQYF
d_gene: TRBD2; j_gene: TRBJ2-5; v_gene: TRBV28; abundance: .; CDR3nt: TGTGCCAGTTCCCCCGGACGATGGACTAGCGGGAGGGAGTACCAAGAGACCCAGTACTTC; CDR3aa: CASSPGRWTSGREYQETQYF
d_gene: TRBD1; j_gene: TRBJ2-5; v_gene: TRBV6-1; abundance: .; CDR3nt: TGTGCCAGCAAGGCAGGGGGAGAGACCCAGTACTTC; CDR3aa: CASKAGGETQYF
d_gene: TRBD2; j_gene: TRBJ2-3; v_gene: TRBV15; abundance: few; CDR3nt: TGTGCCACCAGCAGCCACGGACCTCTAGCGGGGGGGGGAGATACGCAGTATTTT; CDR3aa: CATSSHGPLAGGGDTQYF
d_gene: .; j_gene: TRBJ2-2; v_gene: TRBV19; abundance: .; CDR3nt: TGTGCCAGTAGTCCTTCAGGGTTGACCGGGGAGCTGTTTTTT; CDR3aa: CASSPSGLTGELFF
d_gene: .; j_gene: TRBJ1-5; v_gene: TRBV4-1; abundance: .; CDR3nt: TGCGCCAGCAGCCAAGACGGGAGCTGGGGGTGGCAGCCCCAGCATTTT; CDR3aa: CASSQDGSWGWQPQHF
d_gene: .; j_gene: TRBJ1-1; v_gene: TRBV6-5; abundance: .; CDR3nt: TGTGCCAGCATCGCACCGGGCACGGGGACTGAAGCTTTCTTT; CDR3aa: CASIAPGTGTEAFF
d_gene: .; j_gene: TRBJ2-7; v_gene: TRBV5-1; abundance: few; CDR3nt: TGCGCCAGCAGCTTGGCCCCCCCGAGCTACGAGCAGTACTTC; CDR3aa: CASSLAPPSYEQYF
d_gene: .; j_gene: TRBJ2-1; v_gene: TRBV7-3; abundance: .; CDR3nt: TGTGCCAGCAGCGTCACCCGGGGGGCATATGAGCAGTTCTTC; CDR3aa: CASSVTRGAYEQFF
d_gene: TRBD1; j_gene: TRBJ2-1; v_gene: TRBV5-1; abundance: .; CDR3nt: TGCGCCAGCAGCTCTAGACAGGGGGGAAACAATGAGCAGTTCTTC; CDR3aa: CASSSRQGGNNEQFF
d_gene: TRBD1; j_gene: TRBJ2-7; v_gene: TRBV25-1; abundance: .; CDR3nt: TGTGCCAGCCAGTCTTATTATGGGACAGCCTACGAGCAGTACTTC; CDR3aa: CASQSYYGTAYEQYF
d_gene: TRBD1; j_gene: TRBJ2-5; v_gene: TRBV11-3; abundance: .; CDR3nt: TGTGCCAGCAGCTTGGGGACCCAGGGGGCACAAGAGACCCAGTACTTC; CDR3aa: CASSLGTQGAQETQYF
d_gene: .; j_gene: TRBJ2-3; v_gene: TRBV5-4; abundance: .; CDR3nt: TGTGCCAGCAGCTTGGTTTGGGGCAGGGAAGATACGCAGTATTTT; CDR3aa: CASSLVWGREDTQYF
d_gene: .; j_gene: TRBJ2-3; v_gene: TRBV6-5; abundance: .; CDR3nt: TGTGCCAGCAGTTACTCGACAGACCGTACGCAGTATTTT; CDR3aa: CASSYSTDRTQYF
d_gene: TRBD2; j_gene: TRBJ2-1; v_gene: TRBV5-1; abundance: .; CDR3nt: TGCGCCAGCAGGGATCAAGCGGGGGCAGTGAGGGATGAGCAGTTCTTC; CDR3aa: CASRDQAGAVRDEQFF
d_gene: TRBD1; j_gene: TRBJ1-2; v_gene: TRBV7-2; abundance: .; CDR3nt: TGTGCCAGCAGCTCCCGAGGACAGGGGGCATCGGGCTACACCTTC; CDR3aa: CASSSRGQGASGYTF
d_gene: .; j_gene: TRBJ2-1; v_gene: TRBV6-1; abundance: .; CDR3nt: TGTGCCAGCAGGACGGTGTATGTCGGGGGACTCATCTTC; CDR3aa: CASRTVYVGGLIF
d_gene: .; j_gene: TRBJ1-1; v_gene: TRBV5-6; abundance: .; CDR3nt: TGTGCCAGCAGCTACTTCGTAGGGGGGAACACTGAAGCTTTCTTT; CDR3aa: CASSYFVGGNTEAFF
d_gene: .; j_gene: TRBJ2-5; v_gene: TRBV19; abundance: once; CDR3nt: TGTGCCAGTCCCCGCTCAAGAAGGGGAAGAATAGAGACCCAGTACTTC; CDR3aa: CASPRSRRGRIETQYF
d_gene: .; j_gene: TRBJ2-3; v_gene: TRBV7-9; abundance: .; CDR3nt: TGTGCCAGCAGCTCCTTAACAGATACGCAGTGTTTT; CDR3aa: CASSSLTDTQCF
d_gene: .; j_gene: TRBJ1-1; v_gene: TRBV7-8; abundance: .; CDR3nt: TGTGCCAGCAGCTTAGTCGGGGTCGAAGCTTTCTTT; CDR3aa: CASSLVGVEAFF
d_gene: .; j_gene: TRBJ2-5; v_gene: TRBV20-1; abundance: .; CDR3nt: TGCAGTGCTAAGCAGGGGAAAGAGCAGTACTTC; CDR3aa: CSAKQGKEQYF
d_gene: TRBD1; j_gene: TRBJ1-3; v_gene: TRBV9; abundance: .; CDR3nt: TGTGCCAGCAGCGTAGGACAGGGTGCAGGAAACACCATATATTTT; CDR3aa: CASSVGQGAGNTIYF
d_gene: TRBD2; j_gene: TRBJ2-3; v_gene: TRBV6-6; abundance: once; CDR3nt: TGTGCCAGCAGGAGTCCTAGCGGGGGTTGGGATACGCAGTATTTT; CDR3aa: CASRSPSGGWDTQYF
d_gene: .; j_gene: TRBJ2-7; v_gene: TRBV29-1; abundance: once; CDR3nt: TGCAGCGTTGAAGATCCCGTTTCCTACGAGCAGTACTTC; CDR3aa: CSVEDPVSYEQYF
d_gene: TRBD1; j_gene: TRBJ1-2; v_gene: TRBV6-5; abundance: .; CDR3nt: TGTGCCAGCAGACTTGGACAGGGAGGCTACACCTTC; CDR3aa: CASRLGQGGYTF
d_gene: .; j_gene: TRBJ2-2; v_gene: TRBV2; abundance: .; CDR3nt: TGTGCCAGCAGTTCATCAAGGACACCGGGCGGGGAGCTGTTTTTT; CDR3aa: CASSSSRTPGGELFF
d_gene: .; j_gene: TRBJ2-3; v_gene: TRBV6-5; abundance: .; CDR3nt: TGTGCCAGCAGGGACAGGAGACTAGTCGGCGATACGCAGTATTTT; CDR3aa: CASRDRRLVGDTQYF
d_gene: .; j_gene: TRBJ2-5; v_gene: TRBV29-1; abundance: .; CDR3nt: TGCAGCACGGACAGGGAGGGGCAGACCCAGTACTTC; CDR3aa: CSTDREGQTQYF
d_gene: .; j_gene: TRBJ1-1; v_gene: TRBV7-2; abundance: .; CDR3nt: TGTGCCAGCAGCCCCAGGGGTCCGACGGGCACTGAAGCTTTCTTT; CDR3aa: CASSPRGPTGTEAFF
d_gene: .; j_gene: TRBJ2-5; v_gene: TRBV19; abundance: .; CDR3nt: TGTGCCAGTAGCCTAGCGACCCAAGAGACCCAGTACTTC; CDR3aa: CASSLATQETQYF
d_gene: TRBD1; j_gene: TRBJ2-5; v_gene: TRBV10-1; abundance: .; CDR3nt: TGCGCCAGCAGTGACGCTCCGGGACAGGGGGTCGAGACCCAGTACTTC; CDR3aa: CASSDAPGQGVETQYF
d_gene: TRBD1; j_gene: TRBJ1-2; v_gene: TRBV9; abundance: .; CDR3nt: TGTGCCAGCAGCTCCGGGACAGGGGGAATTGGTGGCTACACCTTC; CDR3aa: CASSSGTGGIGGYTF
d_gene: .; j_gene: TRBJ2-2; v_gene: TRBV6-5; abundance: .; CDR3nt: TGTGCCAGCAGTTACATACACCAGAACACCGGGGAGCTGTTTTTT; CDR3aa: CASSYIHQNTGELFF
d_gene: TRBD1; j_gene: TRBJ2-7; v_gene: TRBV4-3; abundance: .; CDR3nt: TGCGCCAGCAGCAAGATGTCCGGGACAGGGGGGGTCTACGAGCAGTACTTC; CDR3aa: CASSKMSGTGGVYEQYF
d_gene: TRBD1; j_gene: TRBJ1-1; v_gene: TRBV7-2; abundance: .; CDR3nt: TGTGCCAGCATCAATCTGGGCAGGGGGTTAGGTGAAGCTTTCTTT; CDR3aa: CASINLGRGLGEAFF
d_gene: TRBD1; j_gene: TRBJ2-7; v_gene: TRBV18; abundance: few; CDR3nt: TGTGCCAGCTCACTTCTAGCGACAGGGGTCTACGAGCAGTACTTC; CDR3aa: CASSLLATGVYEQYF
d_gene: TRBD2; j_gene: TRBJ2-7; v_gene: TRBV19; abundance: few; CDR3nt: TGTGCCAGTATGGGACTAGCGGGAGGGCACTCCTACGAGCAGTACTTC; CDR3aa: CASMGLAGGHSYEQYF
d_gene: TRBD2; j_gene: TRBJ2-6; v_gene: TRBV2; abundance: .; CDR3nt: TGTGCCAGCAGTTTTGATGGGAGGGCCGGGGCCAACGTCCTGACTTTC; CDR3aa: CASSFDGRAGANVLTF
d_gene: TRBD2; j_gene: TRBJ2-3; v_gene: TRBV2; abundance: .; CDR3nt: TGTGCCAGCATCCTGAGGAAGGGAGGGGGCACAGATACGCAGTATTTT; CDR3aa: CASILRKGGGTDTQYF
d_gene: TRBD1; j_gene: TRBJ1-2; v_gene: TRBV5-1; abundance: .; CDR3nt: TGCGCCAGCAGCTTGGAGGGGGCGGAGAACTATGGCTACACCTTC; CDR3aa: CASSLEGAENYGYTF